The 13 T cell receptor beta chains reported below all come from one sample, sequenced in a study of regulatory T cells in long-lasting Graves disease. Time point given: persistent/refractory GD, antithyroid drugs over 5 years with positive TRAb. Following extraction of RNA from PBMCs, that RNA was used to make the TCR library. Construction of TCR beta libraries relied on iRepertoire HTBI primers and on Arm-PCR targeting CDR3 regions. MiXCR was run by TCRdb on the multiplex PCR reads, yielding one entry per CDR3 protein. The table shows about 430,000 distinct CDR3 sequences, with around 23% occurring only once. The sequenced sample was peripheral blood mononuclear cells (PBMCs), obtained when the disease was refractory, from a patient treated with antithyroid drugs. Receptors were obtained from a female donor with Graves disease.

J is TRBJ1-6 and V is TRBV25-1, with D tentatively TRBD1 (5 bases). CDR1 is MGHDK, CDR2 SYGVNS, per germline. The CDR3 contains 16 residues. V lost 6 bases and J 7 bases, leaving 19 bases between the germline ends. The CDR3 region is CASREIQGEWNSPLHF. The CDR3 DNA reads as TGTGCCAGCAGGGAGATCCAGGGAGAATGGAATTCACCCCTCCACTTT.

This clonotype was seen repeatedly, ten times or more. The chain is built from TRBV7-8 and TRBJ1-6, with unresolved D. V lost 5 bases and J 8 bases, leaving 13 bases between the germline ends. Germline CDR1 and CDR2: SGHVS and FQNEAQ. The CDR3 has 14 residues. The CDR3 protein is CASSNIGDHSPLHF. The CDR3 DNA reads TGTGCCAGCAGCAACATAGGCGATCATTCACCCCTCCACTTT.

V is TRBV5-6 and J is TRBJ2-1, with 7 bases that match TRBD2. There are 17 residues in the CDR3. The germline V gene has CDR1 SGHDT and CDR2 YYEEEE. The ends lost 1 base at V and 9 bases at J; junction bases unmatched: 16. CDR3 residues: CASSLRSFVTSLSEQFF. CDR3 nucleotides: TGTGCCAGCAGCTTGCGCTCTTTCGTGACTAGCTTAAGTGAGCAGTTCTTC.

In this sample, this clonotype turned up many times. The J gene is TRBJ2-7, the V gene TRBV28, with TRBD1 matching 10 bases. V lost 7 bases, J lost 5 bases, and 11 bases stayed unmatched. CDR1 is MDHEN and CDR2 is SYDVKM in the germline V gene. CDR3 length: 15 residues. The CDR3 is CASNVRDRGLNEQYF. The CDR3 DNA follows: TGTGCCAGCAACGTCCGGGACAGGGGTTTAAACGAGCAGTACTTC.

This clonotype was observed a single time. CDR3 nucleotides: TGTGCCACCAGTGATTTGACGGGAGATACGCAGTATTTT. Its protein product is CATSDLTGDTQYF. The chain carries TRBV24-1 and TRBJ2-3; no definite D call. CDR3 length: 13 residues. V was cut by 0 bases and J by 5 bases, with 5 bases left in between. The germline CDR1 and CDR2 sequences are KGHDR and SFDVKD.

In its sample, this clonotype was seen many times. This chain joins TRBV24-1 and TRBJ2-2, with 9 bases that match TRBD2. The CDR3 has 14 amino acids. Germline V lookup: CDR1 KGHDR, CDR2 SFDVKD. The V segment lost 9 bases and the J segment 7 bases; nucleotides outside the gene matches: 8. This chain's CDR3 is CATLAGDGSGELFF. In DNA, the CDR3 is TGTGCCACCTTAGCGGGAGACGGGAGCGGGGAGCTGTTTTTT.

A remark on this clonotype: A read error is possible here, since a much larger clone lies one base away. The chain joins TRBV20-1 to TRBJ2-7; 10 nucleotides agree with TRBD1. Germline CDR1 and CDR2: DFQATT and SNEGSKA (reference sequence). V shed 3 bases and J 4 bases; nucleotides not matched to a gene: 3. This CDR3 region has 13 residues. CDR3 sequence reads: CSASQDRGYEQYF. Written as DNA, the CDR3 is TGCAGTGCTAGCCAGGACAGGGGGTACGAGCAGTACTTC.

CDR3 bases: TGTGCCAGCGGGCAGGGGAGCAATCAGCCCCAGCATTTT. It specifies CASGQGSNQPQHF. V and J are TRBV12-3 or TRBV12-4 and TRBJ1-5; a weak D match, TRBD1 (6 bases). V shed 8 bases and J shed 1 base, with 9 bases lying between them. This CDR3 has 13 amino acids.

This clonotype was recorded many times. V usage is TRBV2 and J usage is TRBJ2-5, with D possibly TRBD2 on 6 matching bases. V lost 8 bases to trimming and J lost 3 bases, with 19 bases between them. Germline V lookup: CDR1 SNHLY, CDR2 FYNNEI. CDR3 length: 15 amino acids. The CDR3 is CASGLLAGGKETQYF. In DNA form, the CDR3 reads TGTGCCAGCGGGCTCCTGGCTGGGGGGAAAGAGACCCAGTACTTC.

Ten or more counts support this clonotype. The rearrangement links TRBV10-3 to TRBJ2-7, with D possibly TRBD2 on 5 matching bases. The germline CDR1 and CDR2 sequences are ENHRY and SYGVKD. The CDR3 is made up of 15 amino acids. Trimming stripped 2 bases from V and 3 bases from J, with 14 bases between. CDR3 DNA: TGTGCCATCAGTGAGCCGGGATACCCCATCTACGAGCAGTACTTC. Translated, it gives CAISEPGYPIYEQYF.

The chain is built from TRBV4-1 and TRBJ2-5; D gene ambiguous. The V end was cut by 1 base, the J end by 1 base, with 4 bases between. This CDR3 is built from 13 residues. Germline loops: CDR1 MGHRA, CDR2 YSYEKL. The CDR3 spells CASSQGIQETQYF. The CDR3 DNA reads as TGCGCCAGCAGCCAAGGGATCCAAGAGACCCAGTACTTC.

The chain combines TRBV12-3 or TRBV12-4 with TRBJ2-1; 10 bases agree with TRBD2. Losses at the gene ends were 3 bases for V and 4 bases for J; bases not matched to a gene: 15. The CDR3 contains 19 residues. This CDR3 reads CASSFHGSIGTSEYNEQFF. The CDR3 DNA reads TGTGCCAGCAGTTTCCATGGCAGCATCGGGACTAGCGAATACAATGAGCAGTTCTTC.

The chain has TRBV15 and TRBJ1-2; D gene ambiguous. This CDR3 has 12 amino acids. Germline-derived CDR1 and CDR2 are LNHNV and YYDKDF (reference sequence). V gave up 5 bases and J gave up 2 bases, with 6 bases separating them. The CDR3 DNA follows: TGTGCCACCAGCCCGGGAAACTATGGCTACACCTTC. Amino acids: CATSPGNYGYTF.